The 28 T cell receptor beta chains in this list originate from one sample, sequenced in a study of T cells in localized non-small cell lung cancer. Repertoires were generated with immunoSEQ multiplex PCR, while TCRdb's copy carries only in-frame clones and drops some. The data contain about 62,000 clones, roughly four fifths of them singletons. Sequences were derived from PBMCs, sampled before any cancer treatment. These receptors all stem from a man aged 35 to 69 with stage II lung adenocarcinoma.

The genes are TRBV30 and TRBJ2-7; TRBD2 matches at 8 bases. The CDR3 has 12 amino acids. With 4 bases clipped from V and 6 bases from J, the junction kept 5 bases outside the gene matches. CDR1 and CDR2 from the germline V gene are GTSNPN and SVGIG (reference sequence). CDR3 sequence reads: CAWIGGTSEQYF. CDR3 sequence (DNA): TGTGCCTGGATAGGTGGGACTAGCGAGCAGTACTTC.

V is TRBV7-9 and J is TRBJ1-2; D gene uncertain. The CDR3 runs to 15 residues. The V and J ends lost 1 base and 4 bases respectively, with 13 bases between them. Per germline, CDR1 SEHNR and CDR2 FQNEAQ (reference sequence). The DNA for the CDR3 is TGTGCCAGCAGCTTAGGATGGCAGAGTTTCTATGGCTACACCTTC. This gives the protein CASSLGWQSFYGYTF.

This rearrangement joins TRBV11-2 to TRBJ1-3, with a tentative D call TRBD1 (5 bases). The CDR3 is made up of 15 amino acids. The ends were cut back, 5 bases at V and 0 bases at J, with 11 bases in the middle. CDR1 is SGHAT, CDR2 FQNNGV, per germline. This chain's CDR3 is CASSPQGFSGNTIYF. DNA for the CDR3: TGTGCCAGCAGCCCTCAGGGATTCTCTGGAAACACCATATATTTT.

The V call is TRBV27, the J call TRBJ2-1; 9 nucleotides agree with TRBD2. The germline V gene has CDR1 MNHEY and CDR2 SMNVEV (reference sequence). Trimming removed 8 bases from V and 6 bases from J; junction bases left unmatched: 11. This CDR3 has 15 residues. The CDR3: CASGLAGALPNEQFF. The CDR3 coding sequence is TGTGCCAGCGGGTTAGCGGGAGCATTGCCCAATGAGCAGTTCTTC.

The chain has TRBV27 and TRBJ1-5, with D perhaps matching TRBD1 (6 bases). Trimming pared 6 bases from V and 0 bases from J, leaving 15 bases between. The CDR3 is made up of 16 amino acids. Germline CDR1 and CDR2: MNHEY and SMNVEV (reference sequence). CDR3 coding DNA: TGTGCCAGCAGCCCCGCCGACAGGTTTAGCAATCAGCCCCAGCATTTT. This encodes CASSPADRFSNQPQHF.

This clone has more than one count but fewer than ten. The genes are TRBV4-1 and TRBJ2-5, with 12 nucleotides matching TRBD2. From germline, CDR1 is MGHRA and CDR2 YSYEKL. Unmatched junction bases numbered 5, after V lost 4 bases and J lost 2 bases. This CDR3 spans 16 amino acids. The CDR3 nucleotides are TGCGCCAGCAGCCTATGGACTAGCGGGAAGCAAGAGACCCAGTACTTC. This sequence encodes CASSLWTSGKQETQYF.

The CDR3 loop is CASSIRPGNTEAFF. CDR3 nucleotides: TGTGCCAGTAGTATACGCCCGGGGAACACTGAAGCTTTCTTT. The chain employs TRBV19 and TRBJ1-1; D gene ambiguous. The CDR3 runs to 14 residues. V lost 2 bases and J 1 base, leaving 8 bases between the germline ends. Germline V gene data show CDR1 as LNHDA and CDR2 as SQIVND (reference sequence).

The genes are TRBV29-1 and TRBJ2-1; maybe TRBD2 (5 bases). Trimming took 6 bases from V and 4 from J, leaving 13 bases between them. The CDR3 is 13 amino acids. Germline CDR1 is SQVTM and CDR2 is ANQGSEA. This CDR3 is CSVSRSVYNEQFF. The CDR3 DNA sequence: TGCAGCGTGTCACGTAGCGTATACAATGAGCAGTTCTTC.

This clone was seen only once. The rearrangement joins TRBV11-1 to TRBJ2-3, with D tentatively TRBD1 (5 bases). CDR1 and CDR2 (germline): SGHAT, FQDESV (reference sequence). The CDR3 extends over 13 amino acids. Deletions cut 6 bases from V and 6 bases from J, with 13 bases between. CDR3 protein: CASSWTRTDTQYF. The DNA of the CDR3 is TGTGCCAGCAGTTGGACAAGGACCGATACGCAGTATTTT.

The gene calls are TRBV15 and TRBJ1-2, with TRBD1 identical over 7 bases. V dropped 3 bases and J dropped 5; count of bases not matched to a gene: 6. The CDR3 is 14 residues long. Per germline, CDR1 LNHNV and CDR2 YYDKDF (reference sequence). Written as DNA, the CDR3 is TGTGCCACCAGCAGGGGACAGCCTATTTATGGCTACACCTTC. Its protein is CATSRGQPIYGYTF.

The V call is TRBV7-9, the J call TRBJ2-7, with 10 nucleotides matching TRBD1. The CDR3 totals 14 residues. J was trimmed by 4 bases and V by 4 bases; bases with no gene match: 4. Germline V gene data show CDR1 as SEHNR and CDR2 as FQNEAQ (reference sequence). CDR3 nucleotide sequence: TGTGCCAGCAGCTCCGGGACAGGGGATTACGAGCAGTACTTC. Protein sequence: CASSSGTGDYEQYF.

The chain uses TRBV2 and TRBJ2-2; tentative D call: TRBD2 (6 bases). This CDR3 comprises 15 residues. Looked up from germline, CDR1 is SNHLY and CDR2 is FYNNEI. V was cut by 4 bases and J by 1 base, with 10 bases left in between. The CDR3 sequence is CASSGLGLNTGELFF. In DNA, the CDR3 is TGTGCCAGCAGTGGGTTGGGACTGAACACCGGGGAGCTGTTTTTT.

The chain has TRBV6-1 and TRBJ1-5, with unresolved D. The V end lost 6 bases, the J end lost 6 bases, and 9 bases lay between the germline ends. The CDR3 runs 12 residues. The germline V gene has CDR1 MNHNS and CDR2 SASEGT. The CDR3 protein is CASSHPSQPQHF. The CDR3 nucleotides are TGTGCCAGCAGCCACCCAAGTCAGCCCCAGCATTTT.

This chain links TRBV6-1 with TRBJ2-1; no firm D call. The germline V gene encodes CDR1 MNHNS and CDR2 SASEGT. V shed 7 bases and J shed 9 bases, with 13 bases lying between them. The CDR3 has 12 amino acids. The CDR3 loop is CASNKGWGEQFF. The CDR3 DNA reads as TGTGCCAGCAACAAAGGATGGGGTGAGCAGTTCTTC.

Concerning this clone: A clone one base away is much larger, so this may be a read error. This chain uses TRBV6-5 with TRBJ2-7; 8 bases line up with TRBD1. V shed 6 bases and J 1 base; nucleotides not matched to a gene: 5. The CDR3 is 14 residues long. Germline CDR1 is MNHEY and CDR2 is SVGAGI. DNA for the CDR3: TGTGCCAGCAGCCCCGGGACAGGATCCTACGAGCAGTACTTC. Translated: CASSPGTGSYEQYF.

The chain recombines TRBV2 with TRBJ1-2; D is unclear. Germline V gene data show CDR1 as SNHLY and CDR2 as FYNNEI. The CDR3 contains 13 residues. The V and J ends lost 4 bases and 4 bases respectively, with 10 bases between them. The CDR3, as DNA: TGTGCCAGCAGTGTTGGGCAGTTCTATGGCTACACCTTC. This gives the protein CASSVGQFYGYTF.

CDR3: CASSGQGTDTQYF. CDR3 coding DNA: TGTGCCAGTTCGGGACAGGGTACAGATACGCAGTATTTT. This rearrangement joins TRBV19 to TRBJ2-3; 9 bases map to TRBD1. This CDR3 spans 13 amino acids. Per germline, CDR1 LNHDA and CDR2 SQIVND (reference sequence). Losses at the gene ends were 8 bases for V and 3 bases for J; bases not matched to a gene: 3.

The chain recombines TRBV7-8 with TRBJ2-1, with 10 bases that match TRBD2. CDR3 length: 16 residues. Germline V gives CDR1 SGHVS, CDR2 FQNEAQ. The ends lost 3 bases at V and 4 bases at J; junction bases unmatched: 6. As DNA, the CDR3 is TGTGCCAGCAGCTTCCTAGCGGGGGTCGATTACAATGAGCAGTTCTTC. It translates to CASSFLAGVDYNEQFF.

The V and J genes are TRBV6-6 and TRBJ2-7; 8 bases agree with TRBD1. V was clipped by 10 bases and J by 1 base; unmatched bases: 6. Looked up from germline, CDR1 is MNHNY and CDR2 is SVGAGI (reference sequence). CDR3 size: 13 residues. CDR3 DNA sequence: TGTGCCACGACGGGACAGGATTCCTACGAGCAGTACTTC. This translates into CATTGQDSYEQYF.

The chain carries TRBV5-1 and TRBJ2-5; possible D gene TRBD2, 6 bases. With 0 bases removed from V and 4 bases from J, the gap between germline ends came to 16 bases. CDR1 and CDR2 from the germline V gene are SGHRS and YFSETQ. This CDR3 is 16 amino acids long. The CDR3 region is CASSLAGDFKGETQYF. The CDR3, as DNA: TGCGCCAGCAGCTTGGCGGGGGATTTTAAGGGAGAGACCCAGTACTTC.

V gene TRBV9 combines with J gene TRBJ1-3; D is unresolved. CDR1 and CDR2 (germline): SGDLS, YYNGEE. The CDR3 sequence is 12 residues long. The V gene lost 4 bases and the J gene lost 0 bases, with 2 bases spanning the gap. CDR3 in DNA: TGTGCCAGCAGCCTCTCTGGAAACACCATATATTTT. This sequence encodes CASSLSGNTIYF.

The chain employs TRBV6-5 and TRBJ1-1; no firm D call. The CDR3 spans 13 residues. Deletions cut 6 bases from V and 5 bases from J, with 13 bases between. Germline CDR1 MNHEY, CDR2 SVGAGI. The CDR3 coding sequence is TGTGCCAGCAGCGGGTTACCGGGGACTGAAGCTTTCTTT. Amino acids: CASSGLPGTEAFF.

CDR3 sequence (DNA): TGTGCCAGCAGTGACCTCGGGAGAGCTTTCTTT. It translates to CASSDLGRAFF. The V and J genes are TRBV25-1 and TRBJ1-1; D remains unclear. Germline-derived CDR1 and CDR2 are MGHDK and SYGVNS. V was pared by 3 bases and J by 10 bases, with 9 bases between. This CDR3 has 11 amino acids. The full variable domain, with the rest looked up from reference TRBV25-1 and TRBJ1-1, is EADIYQTPRYLVIGTGKKITLECSQTMGHDKMYWYQQDPGMELHLIHYSYGVNSTEKGDLSSESTVSRIRTEHFPLTLESARPSHTSQYLCASSDLGRAFFGQGTRLTVV.

V and J are TRBV18 and TRBJ1-1; TRBD1 might be the D (5 bases). Germline V lookup: CDR1 KGHSH, CDR2 LQKENI. The V gene lost 6 bases and the J gene lost 5 bases, with 19 bases spanning the gap. The CDR3 consists of 15 residues. The CDR3 here is CASSSIWTGRTEAFF. The DNA of the CDR3 is TGTGCCAGCTCTTCCATATGGACGGGGCGGACTGAAGCTTTCTTT.

V and J are TRBV11-3 and TRBJ1-1; the D is unclear. From germline, CDR1 is SGHNT and CDR2 YENEEA. This CDR3 comprises 13 residues. V was pared by 0 bases and J by 6 bases, with 8 bases between. The CDR3 loop reads CASSLDRRAEAFF. CDR3 nucleotide sequence: TGTGCCAGCAGCTTAGATCGGAGGGCTGAAGCTTTCTTT. The variable domain in full, with the rest retrieved from reference TRBV11-3 and TRBJ1-1, is EAGVVQSPRYKIIEKKQPVAFWCNPISGHNTLYWYLQNLGQGPELLIRYENEEAVDDSQLPKDRFSAERLKGVDSTLKIQPAELGDSAVYLCASSLDRRAEAFFGQGTRLTVV.

The chain combines TRBV9 with TRBJ2-7; D not certain. The V gene lost 4 bases and the J gene lost 0 bases, with 17 bases spanning the gap. Germline V gene data show CDR1 as SGDLS and CDR2 as YYNGEE. The CDR3 loop spans 16 amino acids. The CDR3 loop reads CASSNQQGPGSYEQYF. As DNA, the CDR3 is TGTGCCAGCAGCAACCAGCAAGGGCCCGGCTCCTACGAGCAGTACTTC.

V gene TRBV27 combines with J gene TRBJ1-2; 7 bases match TRBD1. This CDR3 contains 15 residues. V gave up 5 bases and J gave up 0 bases; unmatched junction bases: 6. The germline CDR1 and CDR2 sequences are MNHEY and SMNVEV (reference sequence). CDR3 protein: CASSLGQAANYGYTF. Here the CDR3 DNA reads TGTGCCAGCAGTCTAGGACAGGCCGCTAACTATGGCTACACCTTC.

V gene TRBV18 combines with J gene TRBJ1-5; D remains ambiguous. The CDR3 is made up of 13 amino acids. The V end lost 1 base, the J end lost 6 bases, and 7 bases lay between the germline ends. CDR1 and CDR2 (germline): KGHSH, LQKENI. CDR3 bases: TGTGCCAGCTCACCACTCGACGGTCAGCCCCAGCATTTT. It encodes CASSPLDGQPQHF.